One sample yielded the 28 T cell receptor beta chains listed below, sequenced in a study of identical twins (dated by TCRdb to 2016 to 2017). The library was obtained by 5' RACE. Instrument on record: Illumina HiSeq 2000. In-frame beta chains were kept once TCRdb had trimmed the public reads at Q25 with fastp and called clones with MiXCR. Under each unique CDR3 protein, matching rows form one entry showing the most common genes and DNA. A total of 650,000 to 800,000 distinct CDR3 sequences appear in this sample, over 8.5% of them only once. Jointly, the top ten make up approximately 0.89% of the sample. This sample also appeared in a second study, on yellow fever vaccine responses in identical twins.

Sequences were obtained from PBMCs. Source of these receptors: a young woman in good health.

The chain uses TRBV18 and TRBJ2-7, with no clear D. Trimming removed 3 bases from V and 1 base from J, with 7 bases in between. This CDR3 comprises 13 residues. The germline V gene has CDR1 KGHSH and CDR2 LQKENI. The CDR3 here is CASSPLPSYEQYF. The CDR3 DNA reads TGTGCCAGCTCACCTCTTCCATCCTACGAGCAGTACTTC.

This clonotype was found many times. The chain links TRBV19 to TRBJ2-3; either TRBD1 or TRBD2 may fit D (6 bases each). The V gene's germline CDR1 is LNHDA and CDR2 SQIVND (reference sequence). The CDR3 length is 15 residues. V was cut by 2 bases and J by 0 bases, with 9 bases left in between. The CDR3 reads CASSIRGTSTDTQYF. DNA for the CDR3: TGTGCCAGTAGTATAAGGGGGACTAGCACAGATACGCAGTATTTT.

This clonotype was counted between two and nine times. The CDR3: CASSEGWGSATDTQYF. In DNA form, the CDR3 reads TGTGCCAGCAGCGAGGGGTGGGGGTCTGCCACAGATACGCAGTATTTT. This chain uses TRBV9 with TRBJ2-3; D is possibly TRBD1 or TRBD2 (5 bases each). The V gene lost 3 bases and the J gene lost 2 bases, with 16 bases spanning the gap. The CDR3 extends over 16 amino acids. In germline, CDR1 is SGDLS, CDR2 YYNGEE.

This clonotype was detected a few times. The chain joins TRBV11-1 to TRBJ2-7; a weak D match, TRBD1 (6 bases). Per germline, CDR1 SGHAT and CDR2 FQDESV (reference sequence). Trimming shortened V by 6 bases and J by 0 bases, and 15 bases separated the two germline ends. The CDR3 is 15 residues long. The CDR3: CASSLPGHSSYEQYF. CDR3 sequence (DNA): TGTGCCAGCAGTCTTCCGGGACACAGCTCCTACGAGCAGTACTTC.

V usage is TRBV3-1 and J usage is TRBJ1-1, with unresolved D. The CDR3 consists of 14 residues. V lost 0 bases and J lost 1, with 6 bases in between. Looked up from germline, CDR1 is LGHDT and CDR2 is YNNKEL (reference sequence). This CDR3 is CASSQEGTNTEAFF. Written as DNA, the CDR3 is TGTGCCAGCAGCCAAGAAGGCACGAACACTGAAGCTTTCTTT.

Ten or more counts support this clonotype. The V call is TRBV27, the J call TRBJ2-5, with 8 bases that match TRBD1. Per germline, CDR1 MNHEY and CDR2 SMNVEV (reference sequence). The CDR3 covers 17 residues. Germline trimming cut 4 bases from V and 1 base from J; bases unmatched to any gene: 11. The CDR3 spells CASSSLTGTGFQETQYF. The CDR3 bases are TGTGCCAGCAGTTCCCTAACCGGGACAGGCTTCCAAGAGACCCAGTACTTC.

V gene TRBV24-1 combines with J gene TRBJ2-1, with D possibly TRBD2 on 5 matching bases. The CDR3 length is 11 residues. The V end lost 6 bases, the J end lost 9 bases, and 8 bases lay between the germline ends. The germline gives CDR1 KGHDR, CDR2 SFDVKD. CDR3 nucleotide sequence: TGTGCCACCAGTCGTGGGAGTGAGCAGTTCTTC. Residues: CATSRGSEQFF.

This sequence joins TRBV15 and TRBJ2-7; 7 bases fit TRBD1. V dropped 0 bases and J dropped 10; count of bases not matched to a gene: 9. Germline assignment: CDR1 LNHNV and CDR2 YYDKDF (reference sequence). The CDR3 is 14 residues long. CDR3 in DNA: TGTGCCACCAGCAGAGATTCGACAGGGAAGGTTCAGTACTTC. Amino acid sequence: CATSRDSTGKVQYF.

This clonotype was seen more than once but under ten times. This sequence joins TRBV20-1 and TRBJ2-7; 12 bases align to TRBD2. Germline V lookup: CDR1 DFQATT, CDR2 SNEGSKA (reference sequence). V was clipped by 6 bases and J by 3 bases; unmatched bases: 9. The CDR3 contains 15 residues. Written as DNA, the CDR3 is TGCAGTGCCCCGAGGACTAGCGGGGAGATCTACGAGCAGTACTTC. Translation gives CSAPRTSGEIYEQYF.

The V call is TRBV27, the J call TRBJ2-7; D perhaps matches TRBD1 (6 bases). CDR3 size: 15 residues. Germline V gives CDR1 MNHEY, CDR2 SMNVEV (reference sequence). V lost 5 bases to trimming and J lost 0 bases, with 14 bases between them. The CDR3: CASSAPTGSSYEQYF. The CDR3 coding sequence is TGTGCCAGCAGTGCCCCAACAGGGTCCTCCTACGAGCAGTACTTC.

This clonotype was observed a few times. This chain links TRBV20-1 with TRBJ2-3; 7 bases match TRBD2. The CDR3 spans 13 residues. From germline, CDR1 is DFQATT and CDR2 SNEGSKA (reference sequence). Germline trimming cut 4 bases from V and 9 bases from J; bases unmatched to any gene: 10. The chain's CDR3 is CSATDLTSDTQYF. The DNA for the CDR3 is TGCAGTGCTACAGACCTTACTAGCGACACGCAGTATTTT.

The chain carries TRBV12-3 or TRBV12-4 and TRBJ2-7; 8 nucleotides agree with TRBD2. This CDR3 contains 15 residues. V trimming: 2 bases; J trimming: 1 base; junction bases outside the gene matches: 4. CDR3: CASSLLAGRSYEQYF. The CDR3 bases are TGTGCCAGCAGTTTATTAGCGGGGCGATCCTACGAGCAGTACTTC.

This clonotype has a count of ten or more. CDR3 protein: CASSPPGRETQYF. The CDR3 nucleotides read TGTGCCAGCTCACCACCCGGACGGGAGACCCAGTACTTC. The V and J genes are TRBV18 and TRBJ2-5, with unresolved D. The length of the CDR3 is 13 residues. V lost 0 bases to trimming and J lost 5 bases, with 7 bases between them. The germline V gene has CDR1 KGHSH and CDR2 LQKENI.

This clonotype was seen repeatedly, ten times or more. The chain recombines TRBV27 with TRBJ2-7; 9 nucleotides match TRBD1. V lost 3 bases and J lost 6; bases outside the gene matches: 3. In germline, CDR1 is MNHEY, CDR2 SMNVEV (reference sequence). The CDR3 totals 13 residues. The CDR3 DNA is TGTGCCAGCAGTTTGGGGACAGGGTCCGAGCAGTACTTC. It specifies CASSLGTGSEQYF.

The chain combines TRBV7-8 with TRBJ2-7; a weak D match, TRBD2 (5 bases). The V gene lost 8 bases and the J gene lost 6 bases, with 17 bases spanning the gap. The germline gives CDR1 SGHVS, CDR2 FQNEAQ. The CDR3 is 13 amino acids. CDR3 sequence: CASLPPGGFEQYF. In nucleotides, the CDR3 is TGTGCCAGCCTACCTCCCGGCGGGTTCGAGCAGTACTTC.

This clonotype was picked up many times. This rearrangement joins TRBV21-1 to TRBJ1-1; the listed D gene, TRBD1, was not tested against the DNA. TRBV21-1 is termed a pseudogene. The length of the CDR3 is 17 residues. CDR3 sequence reads: CASSRPGQGHMNTEAFF. The CDR3 DNA reads TGTGCCAGCAGCCGTCCGGGACAGGGACATATGAACACTGAAGCTTTCTTT.

The chain is built from TRBV27 and TRBJ2-3; 9 bases fit TRBD2. There are 15 residues in the CDR3. Germline values: CDR1 MNHEY, CDR2 SMNVEV (reference sequence). Germline trimming cut 2 bases from V and 6 bases from J; bases unmatched to any gene: 6. CDR3 in DNA: TGTGCCAGCAGTTTACGAGCGGGGGGATTGGATACGCAGTATTTT. It translates to CASSLRAGGLDTQYF.

The sample holds a few counts of this clonotype. This chain uses TRBV27 with TRBJ1-1; no definite D call. The CDR3 consists of 16 residues. The germline V and J ends were trimmed by 7 bases and 1 base, with 19 bases remaining between them. CDR1 and CDR2 (germline): MNHEY, SMNVEV (reference sequence). CDR3 DNA sequence: TGTGCCAGCAAGCGGATGACGACAAGTGGGAACACTGAAGCTTTCTTT. Protein sequence: CASKRMTTSGNTEAFF.

V usage is TRBV5-1 and J usage is TRBJ2-6; D tentatively fits TRBD1 or TRBD2 (7 bases each). Germline assignment: CDR1 SGHRS and CDR2 YFSETQ. With 7 bases removed from V and 1 base from J, the gap between germline ends came to 18 bases. CDR3 size: 17 residues. CDR3 protein: CASQGTAGKSGANVLTF. As DNA, the CDR3 is TGCGCCAGCCAAGGGACAGCGGGAAAATCTGGGGCCAACGTCCTGACTTTC.

This chain joins TRBV7-3 and TRBJ2-3; 8 bases are shared with TRBD2. V lost 5 bases, J lost 6 bases, and 7 bases stayed unmatched. There are 14 residues in the CDR3. The germline V gene encodes CDR1 SGHTA and CDR2 FQGTGA. In DNA form, the CDR3 reads TGTGCCAGCAGCATGGGACTAGATGGCGATACGCAGTATTTT. It is translated as CASSMGLDGDTQYF.

This clonotype has ten or more counts. J is TRBJ1-1 and V is TRBV20-1; D gene uncertain. V was trimmed by 0 bases and J by 0 bases, leaving 5 bases between them. Per the germline V gene, CDR1 is DFQATT and CDR2 is SNEGSKA (reference sequence). The CDR3 consists of 13 residues. Here the CDR3 DNA reads TGCAGTGCTAGAGACAGCATGAACACTGAAGCTTTCTTT. Residues: CSARDSMNTEAFF.

This sequence joins TRBV15 and TRBJ2-2; unclear D gene. CDR1 and CDR2 from the germline V gene are LNHNV and YYDKDF (reference sequence). The CDR3 runs to 14 residues. V was cut by 1 base and J by 6 bases, with 9 bases left in between. The CDR3 DNA is TGTGCCACCAGCAGAGTAGATCTCCCCGGGGAGCTGTTTTTT. It is translated as CATSRVDLPGELFF.

This clonotype was detected only a few times. The chain carries TRBV3-1 and TRBJ2-6; D uncertain. Germline assignment: CDR1 LGHDT and CDR2 YNNKEL (reference sequence). The CDR3 has 18 amino acids. V was clipped by 6 bases and J by 0 bases, with 18 bases between them. CDR3 protein: CASSHRGRALSGANVLTF. CDR3 nucleotides: TGTGCCAGCAGTCACCGAGGCCGGGCCCTCTCTGGGGCCAACGTCCTGACTTTC.

This sequence joins TRBV7-9 and TRBJ2-2; 8 nucleotides match TRBD2. CDR1 is SEHNR, CDR2 FQNEAQ, per germline (reference sequence). The ends lost 8 bases at V and 4 bases at J; junction bases unmatched: 12. This CDR3 spans 16 amino acids. The CDR3 reads CASPNPGGPGTGELFF. The CDR3 DNA follows: TGTGCCAGCCCCAATCCGGGAGGGCCGGGCACCGGGGAGCTGTTTTTT.

The chain is built from TRBV7-9 and TRBJ1-2; 7 bases are shared with TRBD1. Germline V gives CDR1 SEHNR, CDR2 FQNEAQ (reference sequence). The CDR3 runs to 11 residues. V trimming: 11 bases; J trimming: 4 bases; junction bases outside the gene matches: 4. CDR3 in amino acids: CAGTGVYGYTF. CDR3 sequence (DNA): TGTGCCGGAACAGGGGTCTATGGCTACACCTTC.

There are many counts of this clonotype. The V gene is TRBV5-1, the J gene TRBJ2-1; 10 bases map to TRBD2. From germline, CDR1 is SGHRS and CDR2 YFSETQ. The V and J ends lost 2 bases and 0 bases, in that order; junction bases with no gene match: 2. The CDR3 consists of 16 residues. CDR3 sequence reads: CASSLAGGSSYNEQFF. CDR3 sequence (DNA): TGCGCCAGCAGCTTAGCGGGGGGGAGCTCCTACAATGAGCAGTTCTTC.

This clonotype came up a few times. The genes are TRBV5-1 and TRBJ2-5, with D possibly TRBD2 on 6 matching bases. CDR1 is SGHRS and CDR2 is YFSETQ in the germline V gene. CDR3 size: 15 residues. Trimming pared 0 bases from V and 2 bases from J, leaving 11 bases between. The CDR3 loop is CASSLGGEVQETQYF. DNA for the CDR3: TGCGCCAGCAGCTTGGGCGGGGAAGTTCAAGAGACCCAGTACTTC.

This sequence joins TRBV12-3 or TRBV12-4 and TRBJ2-1; unclear D gene. The CDR3 covers 15 residues. Trimming took 10 bases from V and 2 from J, leaving 18 bases between them. Here the CDR3 DNA reads TGTGCCAACCCTTGGGCTCCGCGTCCCTACAATGAGCAGTTCTTC. Its protein product is CANPWAPRPYNEQFF.